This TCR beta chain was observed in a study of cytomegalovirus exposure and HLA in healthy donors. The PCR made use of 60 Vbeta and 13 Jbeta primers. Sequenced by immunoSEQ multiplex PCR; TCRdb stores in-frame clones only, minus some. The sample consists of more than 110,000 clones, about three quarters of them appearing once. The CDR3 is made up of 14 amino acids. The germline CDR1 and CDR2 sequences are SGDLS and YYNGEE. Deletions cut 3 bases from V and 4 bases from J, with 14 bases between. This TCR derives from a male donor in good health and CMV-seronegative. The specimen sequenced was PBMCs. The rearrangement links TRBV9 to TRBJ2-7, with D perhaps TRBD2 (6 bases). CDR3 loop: CASSGGDGEYEQYF. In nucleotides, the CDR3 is TGTGCCAGCAGCGGGGGGGACGGAGAATACGAGCAGTACTTC.